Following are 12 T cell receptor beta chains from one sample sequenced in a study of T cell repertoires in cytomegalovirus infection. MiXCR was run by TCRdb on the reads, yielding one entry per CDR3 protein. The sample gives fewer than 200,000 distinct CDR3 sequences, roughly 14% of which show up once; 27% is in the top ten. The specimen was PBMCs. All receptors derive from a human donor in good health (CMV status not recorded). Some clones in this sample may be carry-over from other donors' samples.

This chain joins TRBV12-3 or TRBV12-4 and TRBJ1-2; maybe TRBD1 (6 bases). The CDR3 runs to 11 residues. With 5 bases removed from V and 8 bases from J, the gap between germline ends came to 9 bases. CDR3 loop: CASSRRGGYTF. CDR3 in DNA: TGTGCCAGCAGTCGGAGGGGGGGCTACACCTTC.

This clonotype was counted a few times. The CDR3 region has the DNA TGCAGTGCTAGAGATCTAAGGACCTCCCTCTTTGGGAACACTGAAGCTTTCTTT. This encodes CSARDLRTSLFGNTEAFF. V is TRBV20-1 and J is TRBJ1-1, with D uncertain. Deletions cut 0 bases from V and 1 base from J, with 21 bases between. This CDR3 has 18 amino acids. CDR1 is DFQATT and CDR2 is SNEGSKA in the germline V gene (reference sequence).

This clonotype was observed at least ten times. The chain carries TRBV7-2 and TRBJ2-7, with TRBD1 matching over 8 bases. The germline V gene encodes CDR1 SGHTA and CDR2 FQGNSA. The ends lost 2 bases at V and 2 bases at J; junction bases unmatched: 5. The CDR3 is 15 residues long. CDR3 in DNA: TGTGCCAGCAGCTTAATGACAGGGGAGACCTACGAGCAGTACTTC. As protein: CASSLMTGETYEQYF. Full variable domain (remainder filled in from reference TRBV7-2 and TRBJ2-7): GAGVSQSPSNKVTEKGKDVELRCDPISGHTALYWYRQSLGQGLEFLIYFQGNSAPDKSGLPSDRFSAERTGGSVSTLTIQRTQQEDSAVYLCASSLMTGETYEQYFGPGTRLTVT.

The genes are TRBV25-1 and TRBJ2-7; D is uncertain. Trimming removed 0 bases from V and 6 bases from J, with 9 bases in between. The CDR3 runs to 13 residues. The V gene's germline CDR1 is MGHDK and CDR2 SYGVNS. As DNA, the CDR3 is TGTGCCAGCAGTGAATATTGGGGTTCCGAGCAGTACTTC. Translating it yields CASSEYWGSEQYF.

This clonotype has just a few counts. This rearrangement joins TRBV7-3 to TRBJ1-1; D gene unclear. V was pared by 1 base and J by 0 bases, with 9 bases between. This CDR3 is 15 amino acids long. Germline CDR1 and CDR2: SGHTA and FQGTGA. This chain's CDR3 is CASSLSPGVNTEAFF. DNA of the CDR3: TGTGCCAGCAGCTTAAGTCCCGGGGTGAACACTGAAGCTTTCTTT.

DNA for the CDR3: TGTGCCAGCAGCCAAATGGGGCCCCTCCACTTT. It specifies CASSQMGPLHF. The V gene is TRBV14, the J gene TRBJ1-6; D not certain. The CDR3 sequence is 11 residues long. Per germline, CDR1 SGHDN and CDR2 FVKESK. V was trimmed by 2 bases and J by 13 bases, leaving 6 bases between them.

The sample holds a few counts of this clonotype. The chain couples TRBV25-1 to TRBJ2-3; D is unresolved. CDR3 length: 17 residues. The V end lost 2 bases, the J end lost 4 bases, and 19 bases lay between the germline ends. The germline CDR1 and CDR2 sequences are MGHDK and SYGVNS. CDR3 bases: TGTGCCAGCAGTGAAGGTCTGAGCCAGACACGGTCAGATACGCAGTATTTT. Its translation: CASSEGLSQTRSDTQYF.

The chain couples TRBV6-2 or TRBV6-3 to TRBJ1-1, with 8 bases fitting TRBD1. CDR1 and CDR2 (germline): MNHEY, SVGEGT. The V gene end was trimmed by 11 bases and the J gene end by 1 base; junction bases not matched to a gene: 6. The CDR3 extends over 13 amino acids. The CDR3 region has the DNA TGTGCCGGCTCCGGGACAGGGAACACTGAAGCTTTCTTT. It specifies CAGSGTGNTEAFF.

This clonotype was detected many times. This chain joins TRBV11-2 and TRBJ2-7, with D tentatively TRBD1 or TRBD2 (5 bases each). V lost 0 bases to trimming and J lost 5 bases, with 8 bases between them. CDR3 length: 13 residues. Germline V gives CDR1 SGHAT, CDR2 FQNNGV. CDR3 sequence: CASSLDRENEQYF. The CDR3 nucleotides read TGTGCCAGCAGCTTAGACAGGGAGAACGAGCAGTACTTC.

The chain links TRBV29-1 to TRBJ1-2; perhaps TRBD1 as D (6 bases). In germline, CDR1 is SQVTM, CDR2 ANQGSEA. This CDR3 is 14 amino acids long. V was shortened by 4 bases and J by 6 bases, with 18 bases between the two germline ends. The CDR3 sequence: CSVGAGVLGNGYTF. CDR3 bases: TGCAGCGTTGGTGCAGGGGTTTTGGGTAATGGCTACACCTTC.

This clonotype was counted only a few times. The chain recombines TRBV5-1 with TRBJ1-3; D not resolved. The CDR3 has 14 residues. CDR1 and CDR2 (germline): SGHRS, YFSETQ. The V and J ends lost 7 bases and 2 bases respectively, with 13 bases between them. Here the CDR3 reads CASSQAGTGNTIYF. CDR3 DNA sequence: TGCGCCAGCTCTCAGGCCGGGACTGGAAACACCATATATTTT. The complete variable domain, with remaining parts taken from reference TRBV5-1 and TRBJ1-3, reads KAGVTQTPRYLIKTRGQQVTLSCSPISGHRSVSWYQQTPGQGLQFLFEYFSETQRNKGNFPGRFSGRQFSNSRSEMNVSTLELGDSALYLCASSQAGTGNTIYFGEGSWLTVV.

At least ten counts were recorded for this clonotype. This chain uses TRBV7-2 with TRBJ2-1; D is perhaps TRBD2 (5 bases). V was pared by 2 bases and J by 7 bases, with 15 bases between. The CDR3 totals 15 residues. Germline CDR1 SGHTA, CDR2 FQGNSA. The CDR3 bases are TGTGCCAGCAGCTTACTAGCACGTCTTAGAAATGAGCAGTTCTTC. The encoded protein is CASSLLARLRNEQFF. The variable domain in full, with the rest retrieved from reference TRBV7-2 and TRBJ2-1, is GAGVSQSPSNKVTEKGKDVELRCDPISGHTALYWYRQSLGQGLEFLIYFQGNSAPDKSGLPSDRFSAERTGGSVSTLTIQRTQQEDSAVYLCASSLLARLRNEQFFGPGTRLTVL.